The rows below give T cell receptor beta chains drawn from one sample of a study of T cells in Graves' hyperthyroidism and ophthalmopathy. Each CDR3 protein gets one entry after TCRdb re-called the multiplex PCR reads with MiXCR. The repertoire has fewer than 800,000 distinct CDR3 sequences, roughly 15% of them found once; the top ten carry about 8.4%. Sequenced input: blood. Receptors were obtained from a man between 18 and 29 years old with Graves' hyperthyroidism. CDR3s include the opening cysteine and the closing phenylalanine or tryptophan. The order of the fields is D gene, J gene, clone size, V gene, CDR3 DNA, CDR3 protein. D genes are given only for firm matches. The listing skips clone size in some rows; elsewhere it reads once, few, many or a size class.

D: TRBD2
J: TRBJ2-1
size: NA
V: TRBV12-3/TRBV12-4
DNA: TGTGCCAGCAGTTCACTAGCGGGAGAGCAGTTCTTC
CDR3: CASSSLAGEQFF

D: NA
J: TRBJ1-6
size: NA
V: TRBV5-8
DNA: TGTGCCAGCAGCTTGTTAGGGGGGGGTTCACCCCTCCACTTT
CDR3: CASSLLGGGSPLHF

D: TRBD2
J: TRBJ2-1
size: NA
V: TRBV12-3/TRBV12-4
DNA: TGTGCCAGCAGTTTAGAACTAGCGGGACTCAATGAGCAGTTCTTC
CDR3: CASSLELAGLNEQFF

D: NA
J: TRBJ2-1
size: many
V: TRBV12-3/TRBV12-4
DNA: TGTGCCAGCCTGACTTTGATGGGAGGTGAGCAGTTCTTC
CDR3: CASLTLMGGEQFF

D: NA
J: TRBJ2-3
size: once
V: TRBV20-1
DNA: TGCAGTGCTAGACCGCTAGCGTCCCCTGGCACAGATACGCAGTATTTT
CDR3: CSARPLASPGTDTQYF

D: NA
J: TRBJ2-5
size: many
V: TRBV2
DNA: TGTGCCAGCAGGCCGGGACCCCATTCTACTGGACTACAAGAGACCCAGTACTTC
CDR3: CASRPGPHSTGLQETQYF

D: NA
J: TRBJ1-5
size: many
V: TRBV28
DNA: TGTGCCAGCAGTTCCGGGACGGGCCGGAATCAGCCCCAGCATTTT
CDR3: CASSSGTGRNQPQHF

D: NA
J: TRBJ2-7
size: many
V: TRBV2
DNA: TGTGCCAGCACCCGGGAGGGGGCATCCTACGAGCAGTACTTC
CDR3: CASTREGASYEQYF

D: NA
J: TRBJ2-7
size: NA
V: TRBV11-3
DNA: TGTGCCAGCAGCTTACGCGGCAGGCGAACCTACGAGCAGTACTTC
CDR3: CASSLRGRRTYEQYF

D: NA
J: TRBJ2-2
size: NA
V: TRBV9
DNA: TGTGCCAGCAGCCTCGGACATAGGGACACCGGGGAGCTGTTTTTT
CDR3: CASSLGHRDTGELFF

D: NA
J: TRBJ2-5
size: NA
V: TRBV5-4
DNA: TGTGCCAGCAGCTCCAAACTGGAAGAGACCCAGTACTTC
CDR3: CASSSKLEETQYF

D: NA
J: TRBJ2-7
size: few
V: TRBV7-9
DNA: TGTGCCAGCAGCTTGAAGGGACGGGCCTACGAGCAGTACTTC
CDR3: CASSLKGRAYEQYF

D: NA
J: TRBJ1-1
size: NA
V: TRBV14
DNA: TGTGCCAGCAGCCAAGACAGGTCATCGTTGCAACGTACTGAAGCTTTCTTT
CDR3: CASSQDRSSLQRTEAFF

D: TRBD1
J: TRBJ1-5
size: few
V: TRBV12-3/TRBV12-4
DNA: TGTGCCAGCAGTTCGGGACAGGGAAAGGATAGCAATCAGCCCCAGCATTTT
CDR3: CASSSGQGKDSNQPQHF

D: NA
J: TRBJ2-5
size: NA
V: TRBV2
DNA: TGTGCCAGCAGTCCGGACTGCGGGTCCCAGTACTTC
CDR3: CASSPDCGSQYF

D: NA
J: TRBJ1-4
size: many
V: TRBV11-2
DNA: TGTGCCAGCAGCTTAGATCTTGGGAGGCAGTTTAATGAAAAACTGTTTTTT
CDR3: CASSLDLGRQFNEKLFF

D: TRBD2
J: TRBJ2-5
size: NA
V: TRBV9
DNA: TGTGCCAGCAGCGTAGCTCTAGCGGGAGGGGGGCAAGAGACCCAGTACTTC
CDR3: CASSVALAGGGQETQYF

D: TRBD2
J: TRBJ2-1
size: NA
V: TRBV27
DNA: TGTGCCAGCAGTTTATCGTCTAGCGGGAGCATGGATGAGCAGTTCTTC
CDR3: CASSLSSSGSMDEQFF

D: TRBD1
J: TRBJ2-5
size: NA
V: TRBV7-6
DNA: TGTGCCAGCAGCTTAGCGGTCACGACAGGGTCCGGGGAGACCCAGTACTTC
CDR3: CASSLAVTTGSGETQYF

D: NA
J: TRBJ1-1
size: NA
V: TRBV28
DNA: TGTGCCAGCAGTTTACGGGGGGTGGTGACTGAAGCTTTCTTT
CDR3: CASSLRGVVTEAFF

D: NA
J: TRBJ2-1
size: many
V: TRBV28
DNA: TGTGCCAGCAGTTTATCTGGCAGGTTGGACAATGAGCAGTTCTTC
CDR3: CASSLSGRLDNEQFF

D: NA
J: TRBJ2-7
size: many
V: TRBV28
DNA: TGTGCCAGCAGGACCGCAGGGGCCTCCTACGAGCAGTACTTC
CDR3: CASRTAGASYEQYF

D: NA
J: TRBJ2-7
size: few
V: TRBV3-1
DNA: TGTGCCAGCAGCCCCTACGGATCTCCCGAGCAGTACTTC
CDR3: CASSPYGSPEQYF

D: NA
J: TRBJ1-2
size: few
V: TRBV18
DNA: TGTGCCAGCTCACCTTTGCGGGGGGCGGAAGGCTACACCTTC
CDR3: CASSPLRGAEGYTF

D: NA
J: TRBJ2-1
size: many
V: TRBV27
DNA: TGTGCCAGCACTTTTGGCGGGCCTTACAATGAGCAGTTCTTC
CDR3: CASTFGGPYNEQFF

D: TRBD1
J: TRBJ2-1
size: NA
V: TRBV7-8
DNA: TGTGCCAGCAGCACCAACAGGGGGAGAAACAATGAGCAGTTCTTC
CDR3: CASSTNRGRNNEQFF

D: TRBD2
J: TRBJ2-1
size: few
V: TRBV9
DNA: TGTGCCAGCGCTCGGACTAGCGGGAGTTATGAGCAGTTCTTC
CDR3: CASARTSGSYEQFF

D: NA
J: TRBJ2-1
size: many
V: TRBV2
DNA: TGTGCCAGCACCCAGTTGAATGAGCAGTTCTTC
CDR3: CASTQLNEQFF

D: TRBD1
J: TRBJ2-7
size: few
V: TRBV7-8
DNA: TGTGCCAGCAGCTTAGGGGCCGGTACGGGACAGCTATCCTACGAGCAGTACTTC
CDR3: CASSLGAGTGQLSYEQYF

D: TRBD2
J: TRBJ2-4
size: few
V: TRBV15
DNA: TGTGCCACCAGCAGAGGGACTAGATACGACATTCAGTACTTC
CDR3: CATSRGTRYDIQYF

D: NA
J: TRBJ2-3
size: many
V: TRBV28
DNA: TGTGCCAGCAGTTTAAGACATTATAGCACAGATACGCAGTATTTT
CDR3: CASSLRHYSTDTQYF

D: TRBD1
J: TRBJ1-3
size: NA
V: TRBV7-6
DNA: TGTGCCAGCAGCTTAGATACAGGGGGAGGAAACACCATATATTTT
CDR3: CASSLDTGGGNTIYF

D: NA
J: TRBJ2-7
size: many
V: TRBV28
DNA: TGTGCCAGCAGGGTAGGGCAGGGCTACGAGCAGTACTTC
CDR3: CASRVGQGYEQYF

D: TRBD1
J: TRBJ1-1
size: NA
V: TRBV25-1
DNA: TGTGCCAGCAGTGAATCGGCCACAGGGGAGGTAGCTTTCTTT
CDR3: CASSESATGEVAFF